These 5 T cell receptor beta chains came from one sample sequenced in a study of T cells in Graves' hyperthyroidism and ophthalmopathy. From RNA transcripts, TCR beta CDR3 regions were amplified. RT-PCR in the first round (using the HTBI primer set) targeted the TCR CDR3. MiXCR, applied by TCRdb to the multiplex PCR reads, yields one record per CDR3 protein. Of about 360,000 distinct CDR3 sequences listed, 13% were seen once; the top ten hold less than 10%. The sample taken for sequencing was blood. The receptor set was obtained from a woman between 18 and 29 years old with Graves' hyperthyroidism.

This clonotype was counted ten times or more. This chain connects TRBV12-3 or TRBV12-4 to TRBJ2-7; 10 nucleotides align to TRBD1. The V gene end was trimmed by 4 bases and the J gene end by 7 bases; junction bases not matched to a gene: 10. This CDR3 is 15 amino acids long. CDR3 coding DNA: TGTGCCAGCAGTTCGCCCGGGACAGGGGCTAGAGAGCAGTACTTC. It codes for CASSSPGTGAREQYF.

Regarding this clonotype: Given a much more abundant clone one base away, this may be a read error. The chain employs TRBV10-3 and TRBJ2-3, with a possible D match to TRBD1 (5 bases). The J call may be in error: the DNA end matches TRBJ1-5 better. CDR3 length equals 15 residues. In germline, CDR1 is ENHRY, CDR2 SYGVKD. The CDR3 sequence: CAISESTRAGDTQHF. CDR3 nucleotides: TGTGCCATCAGTGAGTCGACCAGGGCAGGAGATACGCAGCATTTT.

The sample holds many counts of this clonotype. The rearrangement joins TRBV30 to TRBJ1-1; D may be TRBD1 (5 bases). Germline V CDR1 and CDR2: GTSNPN, SVGIG (reference sequence). Trimming shortened V by 2 bases and J by 1 base, and 11 bases separated the two germline ends. CDR3 length equals 14 residues. The CDR3 reads CAWSQGKWNTEAFF. The DNA for the CDR3 is TGTGCCTGGAGTCAGGGAAAGTGGAACACTGAAGCTTTCTTT.

This clonotype was observed at least ten times. The gene calls are TRBV28 and TRBJ2-1, with D possibly being TRBD2 (5 bases). From germline, CDR1 is MDHEN and CDR2 SYDVKM. The CDR3 covers 13 residues. V lost 5 bases and J lost 8, with 13 bases in between. The CDR3 bases are TGTGCCAGCAGTGGCGGGCCCCGGGATGAGCAGTTCTTC. Translating gives CASSGGPRDEQFF.

The chain combines TRBV28 with TRBJ2-1; 7 bases agree with TRBD2. Per the germline V gene, CDR1 is MDHEN and CDR2 is SYDVKM. Losses at the gene ends were 7 bases for V and 7 bases for J; bases not matched to a gene: 7. This CDR3 is 13 amino acids long. DNA for the CDR3: TGTGCCAGCACCACGGGAGGTGGGAATGAGCAGTTCTTC. This translates into CASTTGGGNEQFF.